The sequence of this T cell receptor (beta chain) was determined in a study of T cells after yellow fever vaccination. Findings and limits, study-wide: It was a weaker secondary response, yet one that peaked faster, at day 5 versus 15.

This clonotype was seen only a few times. Its specificity is not known. The length of the CDR3 is 15 residues. Germline V lookup: CDR1 LGHNA, CDR2 YSLEER. Trimming took off 5 bases at V and 7 bases at J, with 20 bases between the two ends. TCRdb reanalysed the 5' RACE reads using MiXCR and keeps one entry per CDR3 protein. The profile shows 100,000 to 150,000 distinct CDR3 sequences, under 9% of them singletons. Sequenced material: CD8+ T cells sorted from PBMCs, taken on the day of the yellow fever booster vaccination. The sequence was collected from a man aged 18 to 30 who received the YFV17D yellow fever vaccine. The chain joins TRBV4-3 to TRBJ1-2; D unresolved. The CDR3 reads CASSSHGSERGGYTF. The CDR3 DNA reads TGCGCCAGCAGCTCCCACGGGTCAGAACGGGGTGGCTACACCTTC.